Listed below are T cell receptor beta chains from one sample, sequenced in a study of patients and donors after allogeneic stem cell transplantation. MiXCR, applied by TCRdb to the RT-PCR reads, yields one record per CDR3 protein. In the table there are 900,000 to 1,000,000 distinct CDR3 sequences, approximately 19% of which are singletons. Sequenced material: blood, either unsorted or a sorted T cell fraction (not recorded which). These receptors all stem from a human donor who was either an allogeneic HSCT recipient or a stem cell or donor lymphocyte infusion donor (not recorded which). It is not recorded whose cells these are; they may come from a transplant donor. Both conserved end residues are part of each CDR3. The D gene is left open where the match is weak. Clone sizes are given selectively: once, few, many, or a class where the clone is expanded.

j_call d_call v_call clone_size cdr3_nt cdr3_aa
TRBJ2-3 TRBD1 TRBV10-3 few TGTGCCATCAGTGAGGGGACAGGGTGGCCCACAGATACGCAGTATTTT CAISEGTGWPTDTQYF
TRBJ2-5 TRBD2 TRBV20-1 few TGCAGTGCGAGCCCCTACAGCGGGGGGGGGGAGACCCAGTACTTC CSASPYSGGGETQYF
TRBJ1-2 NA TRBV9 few TGTGCCAGCAGCGTTAGCAGGGGTTCCTATGGCTACACCTTC CASSVSRGSYGYTF
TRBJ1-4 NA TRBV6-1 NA TGTGCCAGCAACCGCAGGGGCACTAATGAAAAACTGTTTTTT CASNRRGTNEKLFF
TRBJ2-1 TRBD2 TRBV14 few TGTGCCAGCAGCCCCCGACTAGCGCCCCTCTCCAATGAGCAGTTCTTC CASSPRLAPLSNEQFF
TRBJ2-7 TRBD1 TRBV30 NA TGTGCCTGGAGTGGAACCGACAGGGGGTCGCACTACGAGCAGTACTTC CAWSGTDRGSHYEQYF
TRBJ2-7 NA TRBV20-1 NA TGCAGTGCCATAAGGGGCCTCCTTAAAGAAAGCTCCTACGAGCAGTACTTC CSAIRGLLKESSYEQYF
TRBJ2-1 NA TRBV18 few TGTGCCAGCTCACCGGGGACGTTTGAGCAGTTCTTC CASSPGTFEQFF
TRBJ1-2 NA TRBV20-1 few TGCAGTGCTGGGTCCTGGTCGCAAGATGGCTACACCTTC CSAGSWSQDGYTF
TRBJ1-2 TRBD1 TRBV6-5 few TGTGCCAGCAGTTACTCGATAAGCAGACAGGGGGCGTATGGCTACACCTTC CASSYSISRQGAYGYTF
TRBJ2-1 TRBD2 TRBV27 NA TGTGCCAGCAGCACCACTAGCGGGAGATCCTACAATGAGCAGTTCTTC CASSTTSGRSYNEQFF
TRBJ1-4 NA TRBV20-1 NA TGCAGTGCTAGGGGTATGAGGGAAAAACTGTTTTTT CSARGMREKLFF
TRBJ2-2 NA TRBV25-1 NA TGTGCCAGCAGTCATAACAGGGTTCAGGGCACCGGGGAGCTGTTTTTT CASSHNRVQGTGELFF
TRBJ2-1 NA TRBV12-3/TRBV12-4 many TGTGCCAGCAGAGAAGGGAAGGGATCCTACAATGAGCAGTTCTTC CASREGKGSYNEQFF
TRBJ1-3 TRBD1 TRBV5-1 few TGCGCCAGCAGCCTAGCGACAGGGTCCTCTGGAAACACCATATATTTT CASSLATGSSGNTIYF
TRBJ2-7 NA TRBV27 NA TGTGCCAGCAGTTTATCGACTGCCTACGAGCAGTACTTC CASSLSTAYEQYF
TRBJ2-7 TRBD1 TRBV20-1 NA TGCAGTGCCCGGCCGGACAGGGGTGAATTCAAGCAGTACTTC CSARPDRGEFKQYF
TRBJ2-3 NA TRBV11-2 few TGTGCCAGCAGCTTAGAGGCCAATCCCTACCCCACAGATACGCAGTATTTT CASSLEANPYPTDTQYF
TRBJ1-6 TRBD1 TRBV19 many TGTGCCAGTACCCACACAGGGGCCGGGACCGGGCTTAATTCACCCCTCCACTTT CASTHTGAGTGLNSPLHF
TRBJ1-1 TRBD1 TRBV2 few TGTGCCAGCAGCTGGAGGGGGCGGGAAGCTTTCTTT CASSWRGREAFF
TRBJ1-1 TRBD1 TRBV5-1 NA TGCGCCAGCAGCCAAGGATTGACAGGGGGCTACACTGAAGCTTTCTTT CASSQGLTGGYTEAFF
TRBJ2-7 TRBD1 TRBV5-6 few TGTGCCAGCAGCTTCGACAGGGCGAGCTCCTACGAGCAGTACTTC CASSFDRASSYEQYF
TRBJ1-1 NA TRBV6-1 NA TGTGCCAGCAGTGTTAGGGGGGCTAGTACTGAAGCTTTCTTT CASSVRGASTEAFF
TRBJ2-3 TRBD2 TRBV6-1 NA TGTGCCAGCACCCTACGGGGGGGGAGCACAGATACGCAGTATTTT CASTLRGGSTDTQYF
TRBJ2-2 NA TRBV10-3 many TGTGCCATCAAGAATGGGCAGTCGAACACCGGGGAGCTGTTTTTT CAIKNGQSNTGELFF
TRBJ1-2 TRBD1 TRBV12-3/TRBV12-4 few TGTGCCAGCAGTTTAAAGAGGGGGCTAGGCTATGGCTACACCTTC CASSLKRGLGYGYTF
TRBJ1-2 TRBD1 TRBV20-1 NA TGCAGTGCTAGAGATGTGACAGGGATCAACTATGGCTACACCTTC CSARDVTGINYGYTF
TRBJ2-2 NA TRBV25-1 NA TGTGCCAGCAGACTAGCCTCGACCGGGGAGCTGTTTTTT CASRLASTGELFF
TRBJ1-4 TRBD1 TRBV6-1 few TGTGCCAGCAGGGGGGCCACAGGGGCTAATGAAAAACTGTTTTTT CASRGATGANEKLFF
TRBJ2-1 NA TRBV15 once TGTGCCACCAGCAGAGGCCCCGCACTAGCCGCCAATGAGCAGTTCTTC CATSRGPALAANEQFF
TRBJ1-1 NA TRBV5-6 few TGTGCCAGCACCGGGCAGGCCACTGAAGCTTTCTTT CASTGQATEAFF
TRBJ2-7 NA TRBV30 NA TGTGCCTGGAGTGCCCTTTACCGGGACACTAGCTACGAGCAGTACTTC CAWSALYRDTSYEQYF